What follows are 4 T cell receptor beta chains derived from one specimen sequenced in a study of CD8+ T cells in alopecia areata. In each case, RNA was isolated and then reverse transcribed into cDNA as the sequencing template. Measured with immunoSEQ multiplex PCR; TCRdb has only the in-frame clones, and not every one. Among hundreds of thousands of clones listed, approximately 61% were seen once. Specimen: CD4+ T cells sorted from blood, collected at week 0. The source is a human donor with alopecia areata.

The V call is TRBV5-1, the J call TRBJ2-3, with D tentatively TRBD1 (6 bases). The CDR3 length is 15 residues. The germline CDR1 and CDR2 sequences are SGHRS and YFSETQ. V lost 4 bases to trimming and J lost 1 base, with 13 bases between them. CDR3 loop: CASSALGGGTDTQYF. The CDR3 DNA reads as TGCGCCAGCAGCGCCCTAGGGGGTGGCACAGATACGCAGTATTTT.

The chain couples TRBV7-3 to TRBJ1-1; weak D call: TRBD1 (5 bases). This CDR3 contains 15 residues. Germline CDR1 is SGHTA and CDR2 is FQGTGA. With 0 bases removed from V and 0 bases from J, the gap between germline ends came to 8 bases. The CDR3 sequence is CASSLTRDLNTEAFF. The CDR3 DNA follows: TGTGCCAGCAGCTTAACGCGGGACCTGAACACTGAAGCTTTCTTT.

This clone was recorded a few times. This chain links TRBV29-1 with TRBJ1-2, with 8 positions matching TRBD1. The germline CDR1 and CDR2 sequences are SQVTM and ANQGSEA. J gave up 7 bases and V 4 bases, and 5 bases lay outside the gene matches. This CDR3 region has 12 residues. For the CDR3, the DNA is TGCAGCGTTGGCAGGGGGCTTGGTGGCTACACCTTC. As protein: CSVGRGLGGYTF.

The rearrangement links TRBV7-2 to TRBJ1-2; TRBD1 agrees at 9 bases. Germline V lookup: CDR1 SGHTA, CDR2 FQGNSA. The CDR3 runs 14 residues. V was clipped by 3 bases and J by 8 bases; unmatched bases: 7. CDR3 residues: CASSFSGQGEGYTF. In DNA, the CDR3 is TGTGCCAGCAGCTTCTCGGGACAGGGAGAAGGCTACACCTTC.